This T cell receptor (beta chain) derives from a study of breast tumors, draining lymph nodes, adjacent tissues (dated by TCRdb to the mid-2010s). About the full investigation: TCR beta repertoires were compared across tumor, adjacent nontumor tissue and axillary lymph nodes obtained from breast cancer patients. The study was designed to assess the relationships and possible T-cell exchange between tumor, surrounding tissue and draining lymph node repertoires in human breast cancer.

This clonotype came up many times. Its antigen target is currently unknown. Nothing much larger sits one base from this clone, and base qualities are not available. Instrument on record: Illumina HiSeq 2000. TCR beta chain libraries were generated through multiplex PCR amplification. High-throughput sequencing was used to analyze the amplified TCR beta chain products. The raw public reads went through TCRdb reprocessing: fastp at Q25, MiXCR clone calling, in-frame beta chains kept. Every entry covers one CDR3 protein and lists the most common genes and DNA from its rows. In all, the sample holds 55,000 to 75,000 distinct CDR3 sequences, and approximately 45% of those were seen once. Around 8% of the sample is in the top ten clones. V and J are truncated by 0 bases and 2 bases respectively, leaving an intervening sequence of 8 bases. CDR1 and CDR2, looked up from the germline V gene (reference sequence), are LGHDT and YNNKEL. Including cysteine and phenylalanine, the CDR3 has 14 amino acids. The retained sequence is limited to the CDR3, 42 bases, with the frame set at the first base.

Beyond this particular receptor, the publication reports: A scenario in which most tumor T cells derive from the lymph node and then expand within tumor tissue was judged to be consistent with the data. Tumors showed preferential V and J gene usage, and their T-cell repertoire diversity fell below that of lymph nodes yet above that of nontumor tissue. In luminal-like breast cancer, tumor and nontumor tissue repertoires resembled each other significantly more than in basal-like breast cancer. The conclusion that tumor T cells originate in lymph nodes was presented as consistent with a hypothesis rather than as directly demonstrated.

The sample consisted of breast tumor tissue. The clonotype originates from a female donor with breast cancer. Some clones in this sample may be carry-over from other donors' samples. Recombination linked TRBV3-1 to TRBJ2-7, and possibly TRBD2, on 5 matching bases. Here is the DNA: TGTGCCAGCAGCCAAGATGAGGGAACCTACGAGCAGTACTTC. Protein translation: CASSQDEGTYEQYF.